One sample yielded the 7 T cell receptor beta chains listed below, sequenced in a study of OX40 agonist ivuxolimab in advanced cancers. Assay used: immunoSEQ multiplex PCR; TCRdb lists only in-frame clones, some missing. This table has tens of thousands of clones, around 86% appearing once. Source: CD4+ or CD8+ T cells sorted from blood, taken in a trial of the OX40 agonist ivuxolimab. Source of these receptors: an adult with an advanced solid tumor such as melanoma, head and neck, liver or kidney cancer.

V is TRBV5-6 and J is TRBJ2-7, with a tentative D call TRBD1 (6 bases). Trimming removed 4 bases at V and 3 bases at J, with 14 bases between. This CDR3 contains 14 residues. Germline values: CDR1 SGHDT, CDR2 YYEEEE. CDR3 sequence: CASSPDRRVYEQYF. The DNA of the CDR3 is TGTGCCAGCAGCCCGGACAGACGGGTCTACGAGCAGTACTTC. Combining the CDR3 with reference TRBV5-6 and TRBJ2-7 gives the whole variable domain DAGVTQSPTHLIKTRGQQVTLRCSPKSGHDTVSWYQQALGQGPQFIFQYYEEEERQRGNFPDRFSGHQFPNYSSELNVNALLLGDSALYLCASSPDRRVYEQYFGPGTRLTVT.

The rearrangement joins TRBV7-9 to TRBJ2-7; D is unresolved. Trimming stripped 3 bases from V and 6 bases from J, with 15 bases between. The CDR3 totals 14 residues. In germline, CDR1 is SEHNR, CDR2 FQNEAQ (reference sequence). CDR3 DNA: TGTGCCAGCAGCTTTGTCCCCCCATCGAGCGAGCAGTACTTC. Translated, it gives CASSFVPPSSEQYF.

The chain uses TRBV7-8 and TRBJ2-5; TRBD1 matches at 8 bases. J gave up 4 bases and V 1 base, and 2 bases lay outside the gene matches. The CDR3 totals 14 residues. Germline CDR1 and CDR2: SGHVS and FQNEAQ. CDR3 bases: TGTGCCAGCAGCTTAGGGACAGGGTCAGAGACCCAGTACTTC. It encodes CASSLGTGSETQYF.

This sequence joins TRBV7-9 and TRBJ2-5, with D hard to call. V lost 5 bases and J 0 bases, leaving 4 bases between the germline ends. Germline V lookup: CDR1 SEHNR, CDR2 FQNEAQ (reference sequence). CDR3 length equals 12 residues. The CDR3 spells CASSPYQETQYF. CDR3 DNA: TGTGCCAGCAGCCCGTACCAAGAGACCCAGTACTTC.

The table lists this clone with a few counts. This chain uses TRBV4-2 with TRBJ2-2; no definite D call. Trimming removed 0 bases at V and 6 bases at J, with 11 bases between. The CDR3 extends over 15 amino acids. The germline V gene has CDR1 LGHNA and CDR2 YNFKEQ. CDR3 loop: CASSQETRLSGELFF. CDR3 sequence (DNA): TGTGCCAGCAGCCAAGAAACGCGTTTGTCCGGGGAGCTGTTTTTT.

V and J are TRBV5-1 and TRBJ2-7; D remains unclear. The CDR3 extends over 14 amino acids. In germline, CDR1 is SGHRS, CDR2 YFSETQ. Trimming left V 3 bases short and J 1 base short, with 11 bases between. The CDR3: CASSYSVQSYEQYF. CDR3 DNA sequence: TGCGCCAGCAGCTATTCCGTGCAATCCTACGAGCAGTACTTC.

A note on this clone: The junction and the germline gene differ at one end; a read error may be behind it. This chain connects TRBV11-1 to TRBJ2-5; D remains unclear. CDR1 and CDR2 from the germline V gene are SGHAT and FQDESV (reference sequence). This CDR3 region has 13 residues. CDR3 in DNA: TGTGCCAGCAGCTTAGGGCCGAGACAAGAGTGGCACTTC. It specifies CASSLGPRQEWHF.